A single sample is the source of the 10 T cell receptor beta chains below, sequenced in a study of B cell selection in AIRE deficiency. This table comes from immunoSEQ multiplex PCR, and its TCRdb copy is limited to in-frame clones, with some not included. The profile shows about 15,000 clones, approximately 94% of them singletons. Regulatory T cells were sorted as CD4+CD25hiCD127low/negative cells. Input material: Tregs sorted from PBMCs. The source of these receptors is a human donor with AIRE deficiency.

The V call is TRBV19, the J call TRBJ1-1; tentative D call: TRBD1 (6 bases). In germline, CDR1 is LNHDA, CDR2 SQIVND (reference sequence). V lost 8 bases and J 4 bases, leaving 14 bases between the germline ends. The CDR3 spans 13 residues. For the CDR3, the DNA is TGTGCCAGTGGCAGGGGACTGGGCACTGAAGCTTTCTTT. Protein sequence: CASGRGLGTEAFF.

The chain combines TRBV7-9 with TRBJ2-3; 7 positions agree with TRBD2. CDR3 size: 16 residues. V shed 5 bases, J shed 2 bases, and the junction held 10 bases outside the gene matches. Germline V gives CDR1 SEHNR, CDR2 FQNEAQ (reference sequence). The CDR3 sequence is CASSPRLAATTDTQYF. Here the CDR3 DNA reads TGTGCCAGCAGCCCTAGACTAGCCGCCACCACAGATACGCAGTATTTT.

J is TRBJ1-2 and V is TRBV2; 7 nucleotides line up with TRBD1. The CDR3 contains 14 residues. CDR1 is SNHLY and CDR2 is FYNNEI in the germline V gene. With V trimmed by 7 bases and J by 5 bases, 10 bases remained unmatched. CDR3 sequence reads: CASTRPGQKYGYTF. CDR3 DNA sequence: TGTGCCAGCACCCGGCCGGGACAGAAATATGGCTACACCTTC.

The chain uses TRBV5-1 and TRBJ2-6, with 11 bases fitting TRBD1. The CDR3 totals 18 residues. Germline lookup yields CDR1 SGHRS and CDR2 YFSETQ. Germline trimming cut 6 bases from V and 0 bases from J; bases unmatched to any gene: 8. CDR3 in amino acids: CASKMDRGLGSGANVLTF. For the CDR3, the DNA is TGCGCCAGCAAAATGGACAGGGGGCTTGGCTCTGGGGCCAACGTCCTGACTTTC.

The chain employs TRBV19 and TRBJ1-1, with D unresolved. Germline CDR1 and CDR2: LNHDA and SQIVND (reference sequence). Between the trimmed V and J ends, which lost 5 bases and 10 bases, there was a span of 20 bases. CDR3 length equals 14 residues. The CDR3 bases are TGTGCCAGTAGTCCGCAGCTCTGGGCCGGGGTAGCTTTCTTT. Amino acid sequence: CASSPQLWAGVAFF.

The CDR3 is CASSYRGLYGYTF. The CDR3 DNA reads as TGTGCCAGCAGTTATCGGGGACTCTATGGCTACACCTTC. The chain couples TRBV6-5 to TRBJ1-2; TRBD1 might be the D (5 bases). V lost 3 bases and J 4 bases, leaving 9 bases between the germline ends. CDR3 length: 13 amino acids. Germline lookup yields CDR1 MNHEY and CDR2 SVGAGI.

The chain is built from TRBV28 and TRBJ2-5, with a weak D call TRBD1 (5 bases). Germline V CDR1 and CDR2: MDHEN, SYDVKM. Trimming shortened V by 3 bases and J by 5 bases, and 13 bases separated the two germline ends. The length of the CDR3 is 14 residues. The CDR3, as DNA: TGTGCCAGCAGTTTTGCGGCAGGGATGGAGACCCAGTACTTC. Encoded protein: CASSFAAGMETQYF.

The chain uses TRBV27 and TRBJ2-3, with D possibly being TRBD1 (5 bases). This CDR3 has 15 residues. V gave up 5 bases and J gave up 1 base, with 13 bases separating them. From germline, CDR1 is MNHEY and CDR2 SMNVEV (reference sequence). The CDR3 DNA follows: TGTGCCAGCAGTGTTATCCTCAGGGGCACAGATACGCAGTATTTT. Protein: CASSVILRGTDTQYF.

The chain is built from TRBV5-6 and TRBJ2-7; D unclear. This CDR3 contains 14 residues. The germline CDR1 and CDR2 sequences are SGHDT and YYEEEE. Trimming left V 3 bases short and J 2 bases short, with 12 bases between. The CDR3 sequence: CASSSLILAYEQYF. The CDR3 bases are TGTGCCAGCAGCTCTCTGATCCTTGCCTACGAGCAGTACTTC.

The CDR3 protein is CSASVDTEAFF. CDR3 sequence (DNA): TGCAGTGCCTCCGTGGACACTGAAGCTTTCTTT. V and J are TRBV20-1 and TRBJ1-1; unclear D gene. V was trimmed by 6 bases and J by 3 bases, leaving 8 bases between them. From germline, CDR1 is DFQATT and CDR2 SNEGSKA (reference sequence). The CDR3 covers 11 residues.